The source of this T cell receptor (beta chain) is a study of cytomegalovirus exposure and HLA in healthy donors. Overall study results and limits: Altogether, some 160 TCR beta chains were recorded as cytomegalovirus-associated.

Here immunoSEQ multiplex PCR was the method, and the copy in TCRdb shows in-frame clones only, minus some. The sample has approximately 300,000 clones, 75% to 90% seen once; the top ten hold under 0.85%. Worth noting for this clone: Its specificity is not known.

From germline, CDR1 is MNHEY and CDR2 SMNVEV (reference sequence). The CDR3 is 15 residues long. The ends were cut back, 0 bases at V and 2 bases at J, with 9 bases in the middle. The donors were members of the roughly 120-subject validation cohort (separate from the approximately 670-subject first cohort). This TCR derives from a woman younger than 30 in good health and CMV-seronegative. The sample consisted of PBMCs. The rearrangement joins TRBV27 to TRBJ2-3, with no clear D. The CDR3 DNA reads as TGTGCCAGCAGTTTATCTCTAGGAAACACAGATACGCAGTATTTT. Translated: CASSLSLGNTDTQYF.